This TCR beta chain appears in the sequencing data of a study of blood T cell repertoires in COVID-19. On the study more broadly: Italy, Spain and the United States were the sources of the convalescent and acute COVID-19 samples. T cells, B-cell-depleted T cells, or PBMCs provided the cDNA or gDNA that served as material.

Authors' analysis steps: Researchers report that nucleated cell counts were estimated from reference gene primer amplification. The protocol was immunoSEQ multiplex PCR, while the TCRdb copy is restricted to in-frame clones and leaves out a portion. That table supplies the V and J calls and clone size; D and trimming were determined from the DNA. The sample consists of 210,000 or so clones, roughly 80% of them appearing once. The J segment lost 4 bases and the V segment lost 4 bases, leaving 5 bases of the junction unmatched. The CDR3 extends over 14 amino acids. Per germline, CDR1 MRHNA and CDR2 SNTAGT.

The source material was peripheral blood. This sequence was found in a woman older than 75 with acute or convalescent COVID-19. The chain combines TRBV6-4 with TRBJ2-3, with 7 bases identical to TRBD1. The CDR3 bases are TGTGCCAGCAGTGCTTCCGACAGGGCAGATACGCAGTATTTT. It encodes CASSASDRADTQYF.